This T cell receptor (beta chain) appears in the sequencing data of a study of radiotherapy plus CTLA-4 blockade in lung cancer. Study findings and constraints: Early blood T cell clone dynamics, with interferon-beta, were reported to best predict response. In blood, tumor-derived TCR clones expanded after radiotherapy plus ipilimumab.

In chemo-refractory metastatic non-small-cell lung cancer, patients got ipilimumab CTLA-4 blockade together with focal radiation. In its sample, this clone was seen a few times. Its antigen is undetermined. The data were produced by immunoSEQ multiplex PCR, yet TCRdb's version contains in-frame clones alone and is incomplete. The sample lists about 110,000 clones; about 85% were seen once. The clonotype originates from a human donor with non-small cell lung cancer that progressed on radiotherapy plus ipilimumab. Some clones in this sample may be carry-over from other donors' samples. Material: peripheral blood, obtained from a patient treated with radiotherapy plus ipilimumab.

The CDR3 nucleotides read TGTGCCAGCAGACCGGGACTAGGCCGCACAGATACGCAGTATTTT. It specifies CASRPGLGRTDTQYF. This chain uses TRBV7-2 with TRBJ2-3, with 8 bases that match TRBD2. The V segment lost 6 bases and the J segment 1 base; nucleotides outside the gene matches: 6. The germline V gene has CDR1 SGHTA and CDR2 FQGNSA. This CDR3 spans 15 amino acids.